This T cell receptor (beta chain) appears in the sequencing data of a study of T cell responses to AZD1222 COVID-19 vaccine. The CDR3 is made up of 11 amino acids. V lost 0 bases and J lost 5, with 4 bases in between. The germline gives CDR1 DFQATT, CDR2 SNEGSKA (reference sequence). Generated by immunoSEQ multiplex PCR, the TCRdb table keeps only in-frame clones and is missing some. The sample lists 85,000 or so clones; just over 90% were seen once. The clonotype was recovered from an adult who received the AZD1222 COVID-19 vaccine. This chain connects TRBV20-1 to TRBJ2-5, with D unresolved. The specimen comprised peripheral blood, sampled 28 days after the second AZD1222 dose. CDR3 sequence reads: CSARDMETQYF. The CDR3 DNA reads as TGCAGTGCTAGAGATATGGAGACCCAGTACTTC.